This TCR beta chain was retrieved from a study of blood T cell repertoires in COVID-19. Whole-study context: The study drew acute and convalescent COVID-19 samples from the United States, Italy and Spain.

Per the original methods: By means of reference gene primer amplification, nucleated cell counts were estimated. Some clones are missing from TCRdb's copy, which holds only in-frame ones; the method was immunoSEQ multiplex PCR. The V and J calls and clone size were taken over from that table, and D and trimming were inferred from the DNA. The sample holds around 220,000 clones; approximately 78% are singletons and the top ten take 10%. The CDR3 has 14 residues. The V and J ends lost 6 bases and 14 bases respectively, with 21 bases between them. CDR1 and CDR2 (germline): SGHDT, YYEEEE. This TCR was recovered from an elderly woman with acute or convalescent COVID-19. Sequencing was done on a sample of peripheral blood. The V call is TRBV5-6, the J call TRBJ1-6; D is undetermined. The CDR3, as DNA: TGTGCCAGCACCACTATGACGACTTACCTGTCCCTCCACTTT. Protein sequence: CASTTMTTYLSLHF.